A single sample gave rise to the 19 T cell receptor beta chains below, sequenced in a study of blood T cells in healthy people across ages. It was with a sample-barcoded 5' primer and a J-beta primer mix that a second PCR of about 7 to 12 cycles was run. TCRdb reanalysed the 5' RACE reads using MiXCR and keeps one entry per CDR3 protein. The table lists about 640,000 distinct CDR3 sequences, roughly 31% of them singletons. The specimen sequenced was blood. Receptors originate from a woman of 80 years or more in good health.

This chain uses TRBV3-1 with TRBJ1-2; 9 bases are a match to TRBD1. The CDR3 runs 15 residues. Per germline, CDR1 LGHDT and CDR2 YNNKEL (reference sequence). The V segment lost 11 bases and the J segment 4 bases; nucleotides outside the gene matches: 14. This CDR3 reads CAWLLQGAPLYGYTF. The CDR3 region has the DNA TGTGCCTGGTTGTTACAGGGGGCGCCCCTCTATGGCTACACCTTC.

This chain links TRBV5-1 with TRBJ2-1; TRBD2 matches at 13 bases. CDR1 and CDR2 from the germline V gene are SGHRS and YFSETQ. The V gene end was trimmed by 0 bases and the J gene end by 7 bases; junction bases not matched to a gene: 10. This CDR3 is 18 amino acids long. CDR3 in amino acids: CASSLGTSGGALANEQFF. DNA for the CDR3: TGCGCCAGCAGCTTGGGCACTAGCGGGGGGGCCCTCGCGAATGAGCAGTTCTTC.

V is TRBV12-3 or TRBV12-4 and J is TRBJ2-5, with a weak D call TRBD2 (6 bases). This CDR3 comprises 15 residues. Trimming shortened V by 7 bases and J by 2 bases, and 17 bases separated the two germline ends. The CDR3 spells CASTPSPGGQETQYF. The DNA for the CDR3 is TGTGCCAGCACTCCGTCCCCTGGGGGGCAAGAGACCCAGTACTTC.

V and J are TRBV4-1 and TRBJ2-5; 7 positions agree with TRBD2. The CDR3 covers 14 residues. Germline-derived CDR1 and CDR2 are MGHRA and YSYEKL. The J segment lost 5 bases and the V segment lost 1 base, leaving 4 bases of the junction unmatched. CDR3 DNA sequence: TGCGCCAGCAGCCAAGGAGTTAGCGGGGAGACCCAGTACTTC. Its protein is CASSQGVSGETQYF.

As regards this clonotype: Being one base from a much bigger clone, this may be a read error. The V call is TRBV5-1, the J call TRBJ1-2; D gene ambiguous. The CDR3 covers 16 residues. Germline lookup yields CDR1 SGHRS and CDR2 YFSETQ. The CDR3 DNA reads TGCACCAGCAGATCGGAATTGGGCAGAACTAACTATGGCTACACCTTC. It encodes CTSRSELGRTNYGYTF.

This clonotype was detected ten times or more. V gene TRBV5-1 combines with J gene TRBJ1-4; 12 positions agree with TRBD1. The V and J ends lost 1 base and 8 bases, in that order; junction bases with no gene match: 3. Germline-derived CDR1 and CDR2 are SGHRS and YFSETQ. The CDR3 is 15 amino acids. The CDR3 here is CASSLPGTGGEKLFF. In DNA, the CDR3 is TGCGCCAGCAGCTTGCCCGGGACAGGGGGCGAAAAACTGTTTTTT.

A word on this clonotype: Possible read error: a much larger clone is one base away. The chain is built from TRBV9 and TRBJ2-5, with 10 bases identical to TRBD1. The CDR3 covers 15 residues. The germline CDR1 and CDR2 sequences are SGDLS and YYNGEE. CDR3 in amino acids: CASGVPGRQGASGYF. The CDR3 region has the DNA TGTGCCAGCGGCGTACCAGGACGACAGGGGGCTAGTGGGTACTTC. Together with reference TRBV9 and TRBJ2-5, the CDR3 gives the full variable domain: DSGVTQTPKHLITATGQRVTLRCSPRSGDLSVYWYQQSLDQGLQFLIQYYNGEERAKGNILERFSAQQFPDLHSELNLSSLELGDSALYFCASGVPGRQGASGYFGPGTRLLVL.

Notes on this clonotype: This may come from a read error, since a much larger clone is one base off. J is TRBJ2-1 and V is TRBV5-1; perhaps D is TRBD1 or TRBD2 (6 bases each). The CDR3 extends over 17 amino acids. CDR1 is SGHRS, CDR2 YFSETQ, per germline. CDR3 residues: CANSVLGGTSSYNEQFF. CDR3 DNA: TGCGCCAACAGCGTCCTGGGGGGCACTAGCTCCTACAATGAGCAGTTCTTC.

The V gene is TRBV6-1, the J gene TRBJ2-7, with 15 bases that match TRBD2. Germline V gene sequence: CDR1 MNHNS, CDR2 SASEGT. With V trimmed by 6 bases and J by 5 bases, 11 bases remained unmatched. The CDR3 length is 17 residues. CDR3 DNA: TGTGCCAGCAGCTTCGGGACTAGCGGGGGGACCCTCGACGAGCAGTACTTC. Translation gives CASSFGTSGGTLDEQYF.

This chain joins TRBV2 and TRBJ1-5; 9 nucleotides align to TRBD1. J was trimmed by 3 bases and V by 7 bases; bases with no gene match: 7. This CDR3 contains 15 residues. The germline V gene has CDR1 SNHLY and CDR2 FYNNEI. The chain's CDR3 is CASNRGQGPNQPQHF. The CDR3 DNA is TGTGCCAGCAACCGGGGACAGGGCCCCAATCAGCCCCAGCATTTT.

This clonotype was detected ten times or more. V gene TRBV7-3 combines with J gene TRBJ1-2; possible D gene TRBD1, 5 bases. V dropped 2 bases and J dropped 3 bases, with 10 bases sitting between them. The germline gives CDR1 SGHTA, CDR2 FQGTGA. This CDR3 is built from 14 residues. The CDR3 nucleotides read TGTGCCAGCAGCTTAGATGACAGTCACTATGGCTACACCTTC. Its protein is CASSLDDSHYGYTF.

The genes are TRBV7-2 and TRBJ2-5, with D possibly being TRBD1 (6 bases). The V and J ends lost 1 base and 1 base respectively, with 19 bases between them. The CDR3 totals 18 residues. Per germline, CDR1 SGHTA and CDR2 FQGNSA. The DNA of the CDR3 is TGTGCCAGCAGCTTAGGAAGGACCCCGGGACACCCCCAAGAGACCCAGTACTTC. Residues: CASSLGRTPGHPQETQYF.

This clonotype has a count of ten or more. The rearrangement uses TRBV9 and TRBJ2-7; tentative D call: TRBD1 (6 bases). V was trimmed by 0 bases and J by 4 bases, leaving 11 bases between them. There are 14 residues in the CDR3. The germline CDR1 and CDR2 sequences are SGDLS and YYNGEE. This chain's CDR3 is CASSVGGQNYEQYF. The DNA for the CDR3 is TGTGCCAGCAGCGTAGGGGGACAAAATTACGAGCAGTACTTC.

This clonotype was seen only a few times. This sequence joins TRBV28 and TRBJ2-7; D possibly matches TRBD1 or TRBD2 (6 bases each). CDR3 size: 16 residues. V dropped 4 bases and J dropped 6 bases, with 22 bases sitting between them. Germline V gene sequence: CDR1 MDHEN, CDR2 SYDVKM. The CDR3 region has the DNA TGTGCCAGCAGTTCGGGGGCCTTAGGCGGGGCGGGCGAGCAGTACTTC. Translated: CASSSGALGGAGEQYF.

As for this clonotype: This may arise from a read error, as a much more abundant clone is one base away. The limits of the CDR3 on the DNA are not certain, so only TCRdb's listed CDR3 is given. The chain uses TRBV9 and TRBJ2-6. The CDR3 numbers 14 amino acids, ends counted. Germline V CDR1 and CDR2: SGDLS, YYNGEE. The CDR3 sequence: CASSVAPGANVPTF.

This clonotype came up once. This clone may be a read error of a much larger clone one base away. V and J are TRBV6-6 and TRBJ2-3; no clear D gene. The germline CDR1 and CDR2 sequences are MNHNY and SVGAGI (reference sequence). The CDR3 totals 14 residues. CDR3: CASSYDLGTDTRYF. Here the CDR3 DNA reads TGTGCCAGCAGTTATGACCTAGGCACAGATACGCGGTATTTT.

V and J are TRBV10-3 and TRBJ2-7; 12 nucleotides match TRBD1. The DNA end is more similar to TRBJ2-1, so the J call may be wrong. The length of the CDR3 is 16 residues. CDR1 is ENHRY, CDR2 SYGVKD, per germline. CDR3 loop: CAISATGTGGRNEQFF. The CDR3 DNA reads as TGTGCCATCAGTGCGACCGGGACAGGGGGCCGGAATGAGCAGTTCTTC.

This clonotype was seen at least ten times. It may be a read error: a sequence one base away is much more abundant. The J gene is TRBJ2-1, the V gene TRBV5-1; D is possibly TRBD1 (8 bases). Trimming removed 4 bases from V and 6 bases from J, with 17 bases in between. CDR3 length: 15 amino acids. Germline values: CDR1 SGHRS, CDR2 YFSETQ. The CDR3 bases are TGCGCCAGCAGCACAGGGGGGGTCAACGGCAATGAGCAGTTCTTC. It encodes CASSTGGVNGNEQFF. The full variable domain, its missing parts supplied by reference TRBV5-1 and TRBJ2-1, is KAGVTQTPRYLIKTRGQQVTLSCSPISGHRSVSWYQQTPGQGLQFLFEYFSETQRNKGNFPGRFSGRQFSNSRSEMNVSTLELGDSALYLCASSTGGVNGNEQFFGPGTRLTVL.

This clonotype has a handful of counts. The chain joins TRBV27 to TRBJ1-6, with 7 positions matching TRBD1. Losses at the gene ends were 2 bases for V and 6 bases for J; bases not matched to a gene: 10. The CDR3 runs 17 residues. Germline values: CDR1 MNHEY, CDR2 SMNVEV (reference sequence). DNA of the CDR3: TGTGCCAGCAGTTTAACCCGGCCAGGGGGATTTAATTCACCCCTCCACTTT. Its protein is CASSLTRPGGFNSPLHF.